The 32 T cell receptor beta chains below come from one sample, sequenced in a study of monozygotic twins with inflammatory bowel disease. TCRdb reworked the 5' RACE reads into one entry per CDR3 protein, no DNA. The table for this sample gives 150,000 to 200,000 distinct CDR3 sequences. Sequences were obtained from blood. Receptor source: a human donor with ulcerative colitis or Crohn's disease, or a healthy co-twin of an affected twin (not recorded which).

The chain links TRBV5-1 to TRBJ2-7; checking the TCRdb D call of TRBD1 is not possible without DNA. Germline V lookup: CDR1 SGHRS, CDR2 YFSETQ. The CDR3 has 13 amino acids. CDR3 residues: CASSLQGPGEQYF.

The rearrangement links TRBV23-1 to TRBJ2-7; TCRdb selects TRBD1, and the lack of DNA leaves this call unchecked. TRBV23-1 is annotated as an ORF whose role is uncertain. This CDR3 has 16 residues. The CDR3 is CASSQSEDRQSYEQYF.

This chain connects TRBV7-3 to TRBJ2-7; TCRdb reports TRBD1, a call that lacks DNA to check it against. This CDR3 is 16 amino acids long. Germline V gene lookup returns CDR1 SGHTA and CDR2 FQGTGA. The CDR3 protein is CASSLGAPHMGYEQYF. Full variable domain (rest looked up from reference TRBV7-3 and TRBJ2-7): GAGVSQTPSNKVTEKGKYVELRCDPISGHTALYWYRQSLGQGPEFLIYFQGTGAADDSGLPNDRFFAVRPEGSVSTLKIQRTERGDSAVYLCASSLGAPHMGYEQYFGPGTRLTVT.

This CDR3 reads CSVEPALAAFF. V is TRBV29-1 and J is TRBJ1-1. The length of the CDR3 is 11 residues. CDR1 and CDR2 (germline): SQVTM, ANQGSEA.

The chain carries TRBV24-1 and TRBJ2-1; TCRdb indicates TRBD2, and absent DNA this call remains unverified. Germline assignment: CDR1 KGHDR and CDR2 SFDVKD. The CDR3 sequence is 14 residues long. The CDR3 loop reads CATSDLAGRDEQFF.

The chain links TRBV7-9 to TRBJ1-1; the D call from TCRdb, TRBD1, cannot be confirmed without DNA. CDR1 and CDR2 (germline): SEHNR, FQNEAQ (reference sequence). This CDR3 is built from 14 residues. The CDR3 sequence: CASSRGQPGVEAFF.

V and J are TRBV7-9 and TRBJ2-5; TCRdb selects TRBD1, and the lack of DNA leaves this call unchecked. From germline, CDR1 is SEHNR and CDR2 FQNEAQ (reference sequence). The CDR3 is 17 amino acids. CDR3 loop: CASSSQWAGVHQETQYF.

The chain recombines TRBV6-1 with TRBJ1-2; checking the TCRdb D call of TRBD1 is not possible without DNA. The CDR3 contains 14 residues. CDR1 and CDR2 (germline): MNHNS, SASEGT. The CDR3 spells CASSERGALYGYTF.

V gene TRBV7-2 combines with J gene TRBJ2-1; TCRdb indicates TRBD2, and absent DNA this call remains unverified. The CDR3 consists of 18 residues. Germline V gene lookup returns CDR1 SGHTA and CDR2 FQGNSA. The CDR3 loop is CASSLARGGSGNLDEQFF.

The chain is built from TRBV7-2 and TRBJ2-7. CDR3 length: 14 amino acids. In germline, CDR1 is SGHTA, CDR2 FQGNSA. The CDR3 loop reads CASSLRLTIYEQYF.

The rearrangement joins TRBV27 to TRBJ2-7; as DNA is missing, the TRBD2 call by TCRdb cannot be tested. This CDR3 is 14 amino acids long. Germline values: CDR1 MNHEY, CDR2 SMNVEV (reference sequence). Here the CDR3 reads CASSSPGLEVEQYF.

This rearrangement joins TRBV12-3 or TRBV12-4 to TRBJ1-5; TCRdb's D call, TRBD1, is unchecked because there is no DNA. This CDR3 has 16 residues. CDR3 residues: CASSPDRVGGNQPQHF.

The rearrangement links TRBV6-5 to TRBJ2-6; the TCRdb D gene call, TRBD1, has no DNA to confirm it. The germline V gene encodes CDR1 MNHEY and CDR2 SVGAGI. The CDR3 has 19 amino acids. The CDR3 loop is CASSSKGQGFPSGANVLTF.

This sequence joins TRBV5-5 and TRBJ1-1; absent DNA, TCRdb's TRBD1 call cannot be checked. Germline V gives CDR1 SGHKS, CDR2 YYEKEE (reference sequence). The CDR3 contains 16 residues. The CDR3 region is CASSSSTGSGNTEAFF.

The chain couples TRBV5-1 to TRBJ1-1. This CDR3 spans 16 amino acids. Germline values: CDR1 SGHRS, CDR2 YFSETQ. CDR3 residues: CASSPSGSSRNTEAFF.

The chain recombines TRBV6-2 or TRBV6-3 with TRBJ1-1; TCRdb calls TRBD1, which cannot be checked without DNA. CDR1 is MNHEY, CDR2 SVGEGT, per germline. The length of the CDR3 is 14 residues. CDR3 sequence: CASSYGDRGTEAFF.

The rearrangement joins TRBV19 to TRBJ1-5. This CDR3 is built from 16 residues. CDR1 LNHDA and CDR2 SQIVND come from the germline V gene (reference sequence). The CDR3 reads CASSIGEGSITQPQHF.

V gene TRBV4-2 combines with J gene TRBJ1-6. CDR1 is LGHNA, CDR2 YNFKEQ, per germline. The CDR3 length is 16 residues. The CDR3: CASSQEGTTPISPLHF.

The V gene is TRBV3-1, the J gene TRBJ2-3; TCRdb returns TRBD2, unconfirmable since there is no DNA. The V gene's germline CDR1 is LGHDT and CDR2 YNNKEL (reference sequence). The CDR3 runs 17 residues. CDR3 residues: CASSQGLAGVSTDTQYF.

CDR3 protein: CASRTSGGNTDTQYF. The gene calls are TRBV5-1 and TRBJ2-3; TCRdb picks TRBD2, but there is no DNA to check that call. Germline assignment: CDR1 SGHRS and CDR2 YFSETQ. The CDR3 spans 15 residues.

V is TRBV7-9 and J is TRBJ2-4; TCRdb designates TRBD1, a call that cannot be tested without DNA. The CDR3 runs to 15 residues. The germline CDR1 and CDR2 sequences are SEHNR and FQNEAQ (reference sequence). The CDR3 is CASSFSEGGISIQYF.

The V and J genes are TRBV10-3 and TRBJ2-3; TCRdb proposes TRBD2, but this gene call is untestable without DNA. CDR1 ENHRY and CDR2 SYGVKD come from the germline V gene. The CDR3 runs 16 residues. CDR3: CAAFSGGSPSTDTQYF.

The chain joins TRBV5-6 to TRBJ1-3; TCRdb lists TRBD1, though no DNA is available to test this call. CDR1 SGHDT and CDR2 YYEEEE come from the germline V gene. The length of the CDR3 is 14 residues. CDR3 in amino acids: CASRDYRAGNTIYF.

The chain has TRBV9 and TRBJ1-1; the D gene TCRdb calls, TRBD1, cannot be checked with no DNA. In germline, CDR1 is SGDLS, CDR2 YYNGEE. The CDR3 length is 15 residues. The CDR3 here is CASSEQGRPNTEAFF.

This chain joins TRBV6-4 and TRBJ2-2; without DNA, the TCRdb call of TRBD2 cannot be checked. CDR1 MRHNA and CDR2 SNTAGT come from the germline V gene. The length of the CDR3 is 14 residues. CDR3 residues: CASSDSAGTGELFF.

The chain carries TRBV30 and TRBJ1-6; TCRdb gives TRBD1 as the D gene, but with no DNA this cannot be confirmed. Germline loops: CDR1 GTSNPN, CDR2 SVGIG (reference sequence). The length of the CDR3 is 14 residues. The CDR3 here is CAWSTDRGNSPLHF. The complete variable domain, with remaining parts taken from reference TRBV30 and TRBJ1-6, reads SQTIHQWPATLVQPVGSPLSLECTVEGTSNPNLYWYRQAAGRGLQLLFYSVGIGQISSEVPQNLSASRPQDRQFILSSKKLLLSDSGFYLCAWSTDRGNSPLHFGNGTRLTVT.

The chain is built from TRBV11-2 and TRBJ2-3; TCRdb outputs TRBD2, but without DNA this stays unchecked. The CDR3 is 18 residues long. CDR1 is SGHAT and CDR2 is FQNNGV in the germline V gene. The CDR3 protein is CASLIRGLAGTNTDTQYF.

This chain joins TRBV2 and TRBJ2-2. This CDR3 spans 16 amino acids. Germline-derived CDR1 and CDR2 are SNHLY and FYNNEI. The CDR3 sequence: CASSERAGLGTGELFF.

The chain couples TRBV13 to TRBJ2-7. The CDR3 consists of 14 residues. The V gene's germline CDR1 is PRHDT and CDR2 FYEKMQ (reference sequence). CDR3 sequence: CASSLGLSVYEQYF.

This chain uses TRBV5-1 with TRBJ1-2. CDR1 SGHRS and CDR2 YFSETQ come from the germline V gene. This CDR3 has 13 amino acids. CDR3 protein: CASSLGPVDGYTF.

The chain uses TRBV12-3 or TRBV12-4 and TRBJ2-6. The CDR3 has 14 residues. CDR3 sequence: CASSIYSGANVLTF.

The chain recombines TRBV20-1 with TRBJ2-4; the TCRdb call, TRBD1, lacks DNA for checking. The germline V gene has CDR1 DFQATT and CDR2 SNEGSKA (reference sequence). The CDR3 is 17 amino acids. This chain's CDR3 is CSAREGTALRAKNIQYF.